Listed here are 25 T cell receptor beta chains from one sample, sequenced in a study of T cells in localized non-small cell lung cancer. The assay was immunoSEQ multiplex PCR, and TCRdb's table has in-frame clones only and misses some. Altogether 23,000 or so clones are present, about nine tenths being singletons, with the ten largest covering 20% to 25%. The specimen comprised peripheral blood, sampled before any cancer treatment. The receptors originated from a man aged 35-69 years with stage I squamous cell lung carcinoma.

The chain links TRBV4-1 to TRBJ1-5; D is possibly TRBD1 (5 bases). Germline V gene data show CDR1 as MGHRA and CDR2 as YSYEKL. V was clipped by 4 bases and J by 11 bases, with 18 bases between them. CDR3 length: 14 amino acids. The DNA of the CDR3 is TGCGCCAGCAGCCTAGGAAGGGGAGTGAAGGCCCAGCATTTT. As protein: CASSLGRGVKAQHF.

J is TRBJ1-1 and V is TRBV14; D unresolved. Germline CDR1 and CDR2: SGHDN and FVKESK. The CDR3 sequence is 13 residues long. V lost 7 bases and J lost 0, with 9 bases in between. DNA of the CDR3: TGTGCCAGCAACCCAATGGTGAACACTGAAGCTTTCTTT. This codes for CASNPMVNTEAFF.

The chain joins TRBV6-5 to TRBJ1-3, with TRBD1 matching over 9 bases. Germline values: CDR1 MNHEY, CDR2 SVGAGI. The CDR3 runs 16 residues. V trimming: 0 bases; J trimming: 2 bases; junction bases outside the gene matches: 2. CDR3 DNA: TGTGCCAGCAGTTACTCGAGACAGGGGGCTGGAAACACCATATATTTT. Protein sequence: CASSYSRQGAGNTIYF.

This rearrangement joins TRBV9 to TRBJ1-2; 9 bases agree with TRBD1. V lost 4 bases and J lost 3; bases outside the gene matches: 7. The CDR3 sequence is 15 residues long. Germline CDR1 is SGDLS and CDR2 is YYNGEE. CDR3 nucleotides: TGTGCCAGCAGCAGGGGGGACAGGGAACACTATGGCTACACCTTC. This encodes CASSRGDREHYGYTF.

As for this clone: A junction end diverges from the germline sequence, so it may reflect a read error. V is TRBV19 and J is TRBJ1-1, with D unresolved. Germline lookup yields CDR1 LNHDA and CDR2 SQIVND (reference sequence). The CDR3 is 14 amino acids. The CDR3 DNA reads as TGTGCCAGTCGAGGCTGGAGGATGAACGCTGAAGCTTTCTTT. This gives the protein CASRGWRMNAEAFF.

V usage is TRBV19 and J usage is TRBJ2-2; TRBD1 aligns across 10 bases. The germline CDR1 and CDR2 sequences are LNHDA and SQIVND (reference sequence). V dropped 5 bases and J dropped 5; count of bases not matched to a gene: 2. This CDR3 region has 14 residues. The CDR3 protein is CASSPGQGTGELFF. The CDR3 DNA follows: TGTGCCAGTAGTCCGGGACAGGGGACCGGGGAGCTGTTTTTT.

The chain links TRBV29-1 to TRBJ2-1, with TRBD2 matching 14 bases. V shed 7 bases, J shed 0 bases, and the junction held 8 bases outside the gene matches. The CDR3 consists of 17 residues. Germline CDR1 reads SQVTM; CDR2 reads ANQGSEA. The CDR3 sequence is CSGSGTSGGPSYNEQFF. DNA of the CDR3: TGCAGCGGCTCCGGGACTAGCGGGGGTCCCTCCTACAATGAGCAGTTCTTC.

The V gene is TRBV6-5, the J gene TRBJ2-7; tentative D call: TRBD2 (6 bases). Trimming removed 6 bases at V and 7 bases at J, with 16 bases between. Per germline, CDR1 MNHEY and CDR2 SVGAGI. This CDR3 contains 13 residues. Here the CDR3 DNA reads TGTGCCAGCAGACGGGACTCAGTACGAGAGCAGTACTTC. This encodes CASRRDSVREQYF.

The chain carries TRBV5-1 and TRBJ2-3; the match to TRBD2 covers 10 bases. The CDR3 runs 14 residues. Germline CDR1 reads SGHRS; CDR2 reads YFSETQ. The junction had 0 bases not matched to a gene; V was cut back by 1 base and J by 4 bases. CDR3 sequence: CASSLLAGADTQYF. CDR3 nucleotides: TGCGCCAGCAGCTTGCTAGCGGGGGCAGATACGCAGTATTTT. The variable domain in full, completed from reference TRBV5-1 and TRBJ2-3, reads KAGVTQTPRYLIKTRGQQVTLSCSPISGHRSVSWYQQTPGQGLQFLFEYFSETQRNKGNFPGRFSGRQFSNSRSEMNVSTLELGDSALYLCASSLLAGADTQYFGPGTRLTVL.

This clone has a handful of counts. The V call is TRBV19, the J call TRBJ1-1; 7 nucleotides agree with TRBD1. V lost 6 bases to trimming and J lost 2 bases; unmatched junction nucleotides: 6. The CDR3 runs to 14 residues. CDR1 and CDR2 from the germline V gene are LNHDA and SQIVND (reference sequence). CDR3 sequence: CASSPGTANTEAFF. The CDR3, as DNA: TGTGCCAGTAGCCCCGGGACAGCAAACACTGAAGCTTTCTTT.

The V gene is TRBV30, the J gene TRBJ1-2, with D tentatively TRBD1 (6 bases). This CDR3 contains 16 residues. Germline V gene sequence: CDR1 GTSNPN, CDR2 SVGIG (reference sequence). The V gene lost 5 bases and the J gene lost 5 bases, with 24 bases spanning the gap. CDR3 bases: TGTGCCTGGGAAGGGCCAAATCCGGGGGCGAGATATGGCTACACCTTC. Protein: CAWEGPNPGARYGYTF.

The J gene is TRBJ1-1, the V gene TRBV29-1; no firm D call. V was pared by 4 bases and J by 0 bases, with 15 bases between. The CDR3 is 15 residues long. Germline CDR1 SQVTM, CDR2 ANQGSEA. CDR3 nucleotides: TGCAGCGTTGGAGACGCGAGGATCATGAACACTGAAGCTTTCTTT. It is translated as CSVGDARIMNTEAFF.

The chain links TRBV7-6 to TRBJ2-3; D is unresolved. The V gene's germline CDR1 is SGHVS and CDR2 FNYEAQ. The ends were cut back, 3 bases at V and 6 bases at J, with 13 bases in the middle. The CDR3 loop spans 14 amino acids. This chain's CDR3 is CASSFGPGWDTQYF. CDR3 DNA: TGTGCCAGCAGCTTTGGCCCCGGCTGGGATACGCAGTATTTT.

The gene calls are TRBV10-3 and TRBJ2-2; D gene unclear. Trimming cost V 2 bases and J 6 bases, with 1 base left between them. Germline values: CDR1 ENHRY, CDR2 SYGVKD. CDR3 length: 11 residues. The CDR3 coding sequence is TGTGCCATCAGTGAGCCCGGGGAGCTGTTTTTT. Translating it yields CAISEPGELFF.

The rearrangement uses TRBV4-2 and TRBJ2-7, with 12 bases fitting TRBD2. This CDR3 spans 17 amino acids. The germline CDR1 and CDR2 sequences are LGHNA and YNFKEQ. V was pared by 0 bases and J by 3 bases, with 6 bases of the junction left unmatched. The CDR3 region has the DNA TGTGCCAGCAGCCAAGAACTTAGGACTAGCGGGGTCTACGAGCAGTACTTC. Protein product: CASSQELRTSGVYEQYF.

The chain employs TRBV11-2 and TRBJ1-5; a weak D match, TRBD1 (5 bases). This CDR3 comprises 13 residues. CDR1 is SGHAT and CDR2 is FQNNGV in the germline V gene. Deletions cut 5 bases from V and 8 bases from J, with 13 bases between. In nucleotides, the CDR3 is TGTGCCAGCAGCGGACGGCGGGGGGAGCCCCAGCATTTT. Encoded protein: CASSGRRGEPQHF.

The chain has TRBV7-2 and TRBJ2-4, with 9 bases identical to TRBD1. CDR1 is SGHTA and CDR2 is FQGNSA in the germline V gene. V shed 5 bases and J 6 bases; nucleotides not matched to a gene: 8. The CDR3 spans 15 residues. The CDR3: CASSLMGQGLNIQYF. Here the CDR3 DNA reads TGTGCCAGCAGCCTTATGGGACAGGGATTAAACATTCAGTACTTC.

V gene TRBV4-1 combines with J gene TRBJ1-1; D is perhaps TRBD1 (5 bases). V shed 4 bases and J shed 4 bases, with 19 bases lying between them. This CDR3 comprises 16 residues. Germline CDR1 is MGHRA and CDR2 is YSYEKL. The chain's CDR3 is CASSRESLGGSTEAFF. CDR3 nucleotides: TGCGCCAGCAGCCGCGAATCCCTGGGGGGAAGCACTGAAGCTTTCTTT.

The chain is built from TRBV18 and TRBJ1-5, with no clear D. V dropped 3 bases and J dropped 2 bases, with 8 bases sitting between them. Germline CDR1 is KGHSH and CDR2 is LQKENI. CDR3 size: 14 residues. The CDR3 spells CASSPPGGNQPQHF. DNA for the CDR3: TGTGCCAGCTCACCCCCCGGGGGCAATCAGCCCCAGCATTTT.

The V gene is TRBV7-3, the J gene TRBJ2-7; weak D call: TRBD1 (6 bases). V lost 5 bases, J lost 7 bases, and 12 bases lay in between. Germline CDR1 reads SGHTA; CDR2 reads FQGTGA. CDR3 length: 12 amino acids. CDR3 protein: CASSILQGEQYF. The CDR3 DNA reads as TGTGCCAGCAGCATCTTGCAGGGGGAGCAGTACTTC.

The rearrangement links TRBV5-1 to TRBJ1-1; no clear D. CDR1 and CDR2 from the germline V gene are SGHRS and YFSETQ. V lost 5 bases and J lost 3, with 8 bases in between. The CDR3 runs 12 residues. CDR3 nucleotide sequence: TGCGCCAGCAGTGGAGGAGACACTGAAGCTTTCTTT. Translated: CASSGGDTEAFF.

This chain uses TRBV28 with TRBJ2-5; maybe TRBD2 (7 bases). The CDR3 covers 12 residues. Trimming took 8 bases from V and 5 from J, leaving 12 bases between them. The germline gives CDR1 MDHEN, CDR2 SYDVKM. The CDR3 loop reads CASGRGAETQYF. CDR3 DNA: TGTGCCAGCGGCCGGGGGGCGGAGACCCAGTACTTC.

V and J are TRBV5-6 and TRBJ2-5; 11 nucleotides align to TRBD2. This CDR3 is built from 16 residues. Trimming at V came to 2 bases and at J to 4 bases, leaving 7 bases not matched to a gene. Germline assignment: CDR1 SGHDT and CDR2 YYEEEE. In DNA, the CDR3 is TGTGCCAGCAGCTTAGATAGCGGGGGGGCCTTAGAGACCCAGTACTTC. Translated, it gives CASSLDSGGALETQYF.

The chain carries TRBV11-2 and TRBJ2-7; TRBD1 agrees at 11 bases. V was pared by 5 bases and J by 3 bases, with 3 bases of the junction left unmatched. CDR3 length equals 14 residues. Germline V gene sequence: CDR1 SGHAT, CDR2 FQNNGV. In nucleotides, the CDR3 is TGTGCCAGCAGCGAAGGGACAGGGGGCTACGAGCAGTACTTC. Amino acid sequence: CASSEGTGGYEQYF.

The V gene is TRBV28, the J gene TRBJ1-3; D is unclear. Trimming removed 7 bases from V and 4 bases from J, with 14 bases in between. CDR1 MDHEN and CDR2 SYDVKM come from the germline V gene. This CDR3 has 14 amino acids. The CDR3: CASINPGGGNTIYF. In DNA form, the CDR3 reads TGTGCCAGCATCAACCCCGGTGGCGGAAACACCATATATTTT.